This TCR beta chain originates from a study of OX40 agonist ivuxolimab in advanced cancers. Study conclusions and caveats: At 0.1 to 3.0 mg/kg, CD4+ and CD8+ blood T cells expanded clonally by week 6.

CDR1 and CDR2 from the germline V gene are SGHAT and FQDESV (reference sequence). The CDR3 is 16 amino acids. The trim removed 5 bases at V and 3 bases at J, leaving 5 bases unmatched. A note on this clone: Its antigen is currently unknown.

Here immunoSEQ multiplex PCR was the method, and the copy in TCRdb shows in-frame clones only, minus some. The repertoire holds about 12,000 clones, with approximately 75% as singletons. The chain combines TRBV11-1 with TRBJ2-3; TRBD2 matches 13 bases. The sequenced sample was CD4+ or CD8+ T cells sorted from blood, obtained in a trial of the OX40 agonist ivuxolimab. This sequence was found in an adult with an advanced solid tumor such as melanoma, head and neck, liver or kidney cancer. CDR3 bases: TGTGCCAGCAGCCCTACTAGCGGGAGGGCAACAGATACGCAGTATTTT. Amino acid sequence: CASSPTSGRATDTQYF.